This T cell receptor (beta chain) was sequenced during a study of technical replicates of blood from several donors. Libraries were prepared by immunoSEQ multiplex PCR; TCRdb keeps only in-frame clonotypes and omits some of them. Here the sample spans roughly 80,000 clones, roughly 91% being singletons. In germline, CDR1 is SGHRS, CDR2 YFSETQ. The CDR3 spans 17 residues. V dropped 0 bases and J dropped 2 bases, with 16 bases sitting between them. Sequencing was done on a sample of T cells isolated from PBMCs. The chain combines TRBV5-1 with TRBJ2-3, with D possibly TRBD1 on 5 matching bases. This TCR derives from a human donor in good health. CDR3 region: CASSLAGRGRDTDTQYF. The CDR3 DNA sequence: TGCGCCAGCAGCTTGGCGGGTAGGGGAAGGGACACAGATACGCAGTATTTT.